This section outlines one TCR beta chain sequence together with its context. Profiled with immunoSEQ multiplex PCR; TCRdb holds only in-frame clones, not every one. Of around 200,000 clones in the sample, about nine tenths were seen once. This entry belongs to a study of blood T cell repertoires in COVID-19. Germline V lookup: CDR1 MNHNS, CDR2 SASEGT. The germline V and J ends were trimmed by 5 bases and 5 bases, with 15 bases remaining between them. There are 14 residues in the CDR3. Sequencing input: peripheral blood. This TCR came from a man aged 35-49 years with acute or convalescent COVID-19. This chain connects TRBV6-1 to TRBJ1-1; D is unresolved. The CDR3 DNA follows: TGTGCCAGCAGTCCCATGGCTCAGAAAACTGAAGCTTTCTTT. Translating it yields CASSPMAQKTEAFF.